The clone carrying this TCR beta chain was seen a handful of times. Its antigen is still unknown. A v3.0 immunoSEQ assay was performed at survey level. The protocol was immunoSEQ multiplex PCR, while the TCRdb copy is restricted to in-frame clones and leaves out a portion. The sample records some 48,000 clones, roughly four fifths being singletons. Each specimen consisted of about 1-11 million cryopreserved PBMC prior to extraction of DNA. The sample is drawn from a study of long-term antiretroviral therapy in people with HIV. Study findings and constraints: The clones with expansion before ART were dominant in the repertoire at all time points.

The germline V and J ends were trimmed by 6 bases and 0 bases, with 6 bases remaining between them. The germline gives CDR1 LNHDA, CDR2 SQIVND (reference sequence). This CDR3 is 14 amino acids long. The sequenced sample was unsorted PBMCs, obtained 0.8 years after starting antiretroviral therapy. The chain uses TRBV19 and TRBJ2-6; D remains ambiguous. The receptor comes from a woman younger than 30 with HIV. CDR3 sequence reads: CASRVGSGANVLTF. For the CDR3, the DNA is TGTGCCAGTAGGGTTGGCTCTGGGGCCAACGTCCTGACTTTC.